Here is one TCR beta chain with its context. The target antigen is unknown. TCRbeta library construction was performed incorporating unique molecular identifiers. TCRdb re-called the PCR reads with MiXCR, one entry per CDR3 protein. The profile shows more than 200,000 distinct CDR3 sequences, about a quarter of them singletons. These data are taken from a study of T-cell reconstitution after alpha-beta-depleted transplantation in children. Study conclusions and caveats: T-cell counts and diversity at one year following transplant were attributed mainly to newly produced T cells. The high TCRbeta diversity at day 60 in some patients came from surviving recipient T cells and thymic progenitors.

With 6 bases clipped from V and 6 bases from J, the junction kept 6 bases outside the gene matches. Germline loops: CDR1 MNHNS, CDR2 SASEGT. The CDR3 spans 13 residues. The chain has TRBV6-1 and TRBJ2-3, with 7 positions matching TRBD1. This receptor was obtained from a girl aged 2-10 years with Fanconi anemia, due to receive a stem cell transplant. The material sequenced was PBMCs, taken before TCRalphabeta/CD19-depleted stem cell transplant. In nucleotides, the CDR3 is TGTGCCAGCAGGAGGGGGCACAGTGATACGCAGTATTTT. Its translation: CASRRGHSDTQYF.